The 15 T cell receptor beta chains below all came from one sample that was sequenced in a study of blood T cells in healthy people across ages. Together with a sample-barcoded 5' primer, a J-beta primer mix was included in a second PCR lasting roughly 6 to 12 cycles. TCRdb processed the 5' RACE reads anew with MiXCR; each CDR3 protein has one entry. Of about 1,400,000 distinct CDR3 sequences listed, approximately 59% were seen once; the top ten hold about 6.7%. Sequencing input: blood. Receptors were obtained from a man aged 18 to 29 in good health.

The V call is TRBV4-2, the J call TRBJ1-1; tentatively, D is TRBD1 (5 bases). Germline CDR1 and CDR2: LGHNA and YNFKEQ. The CDR3 contains 16 residues. The V end lost 4 bases, the J end lost 5 bases, and 20 bases lay between the germline ends. This CDR3 reads CASSRPGDGILTEAFF. Written as DNA, the CDR3 is TGTGCCAGCAGCCGCCCTGGGGACGGCATTCTGACTGAAGCTTTCTTT.

Regarding this clonotype: Since a much larger clone is just one base distant, this may be a read error. Here the CDR3 DNA reads TGTGCCAGCAGTGGGGACCGCTATGGCTACACCTTC. Translation: CASSGDRYGYTF. V gene TRBV27 combines with J gene TRBJ1-2; TRBD1 might be the D (5 bases). Germline V gene data show CDR1 as MNHEY and CDR2 as SMNVEV (reference sequence). V shed 5 bases and J shed 4 bases, with 8 bases lying between them. This CDR3 spans 12 amino acids.

The V and J genes are TRBV30 and TRBJ2-7, with 10 bases aligning to TRBD2. CDR1 is GTSNPN and CDR2 is SVGIG in the germline V gene (reference sequence). The CDR3 sequence is 15 residues long. The V gene end was trimmed by 0 bases and the J gene end by 3 bases; junction bases not matched to a gene: 5. CDR3 DNA sequence: TGTGCCTGGAGTGTTGGTACTAGCGGGAACTACGAGCAGTACTTC. It codes for CAWSVGTSGNYEQYF.

This clonotype was counted only a few times. The chain has TRBV29-1 and TRBJ2-7; D is perhaps TRBD1 (6 bases). The germline gives CDR1 SQVTM, CDR2 ANQGSEA. The CDR3 is 14 residues long. The V and J ends lost 6 bases and 3 bases respectively, with 18 bases between them. In DNA, the CDR3 is TGCAGCGTGGGACGGGACATAGGCATCTACGAGCAGTACTTC. Protein: CSVGRDIGIYEQYF.

This clonotype has a handful of counts. This chain links TRBV12-3 or TRBV12-4 with TRBJ2-6; the D gene is possibly TRBD1 (5 bases). V lost 4 bases and J 7 bases, leaving 14 bases between the germline ends. The CDR3 is made up of 15 amino acids. CDR3 DNA sequence: TGTGCCAGCAGTTCAAGGTCAGGGCGAGCCAACGTCCTGACTTTC. Translating gives CASSSRSGRANVLTF.

This clonotype was seen a handful of times. The rearrangement uses TRBV9 and TRBJ2-3, with a possible D match to TRBD1 (6 bases). The germline V gene has CDR1 SGDLS and CDR2 YYNGEE. Deletions cut 2 bases from V and 5 bases from J, with 18 bases between. CDR3 length: 16 residues. CDR3: CASSVLRSRGVDTQYF. The CDR3, as DNA: TGTGCCAGCAGCGTTCTTCGGTCCAGGGGAGTAGATACGCAGTATTTT. The full variable domain, in which reference TRBV9 and TRBJ2-3 provide the parts outside the CDR3, is DSGVTQTPKHLITATGQRVTLRCSPRSGDLSVYWYQQSLDQGLQFLIQYYNGEERAKGNILERFSAQQFPDLHSELNLSSLELGDSALYFCASSVLRSRGVDTQYFGPGTRLTVL.

In this sample, this clonotype turned up once. The CDR3 loop reads CASSFDNTQYF. The CDR3 region has the DNA TGTGCCAGCAGCTTTGACAATACGCAGTATTTT. The chain joins TRBV13 to TRBJ2-3; D unclear. CDR1 and CDR2 from the germline V gene are PRHDT and FYEKMQ (reference sequence). Between the trimmed V and J ends, which lost 3 bases and 7 bases, there was a span of 5 bases. The CDR3 covers 11 residues.

This chain connects TRBV2 to TRBJ2-5; 11 nucleotides agree with TRBD2. The closer fit of TRBJ2-7 to the DNA end suggests the J call may be wrong. The CDR3 contains 16 residues. The germline gives CDR1 SNHLY, CDR2 FYNNEI. The CDR3 sequence: CASSPSQLAGADEQYF. The CDR3 DNA sequence: TGTGCCAGCAGTCCAAGCCAACTAGCGGGAGCCGACGAGCAGTACTTC.

The CDR3 DNA reads as TGCGCCAGCAGCCAACCGGGACAGGGGGATGAAAAACTGTTTTTT. Protein product: CASSQPGQGDEKLFF. This chain joins TRBV4-1 and TRBJ1-4, with TRBD1 matching over 11 bases. CDR1 MGHRA and CDR2 YSYEKL come from the germline V gene. This CDR3 is built from 15 residues. V lost 2 bases to trimming and J lost 6 bases; unmatched junction nucleotides: 2.

The chain links TRBV7-2 to TRBJ2-1; TRBD2 agrees at 8 bases. The CDR3 covers 18 residues. The junction had 19 bases not matched to a gene; V was cut back by 2 bases and J by 10 bases. Germline V CDR1 and CDR2: SGHTA, FQGNSA. DNA for the CDR3: TGTGCCAGCAGCTTATGGCGGGAGGTCCGGAGGATCGAGAGGGAGCAGTTCTTC. Translated, it gives CASSLWREVRRIEREQFF.

The rearrangement uses TRBV6-2 or TRBV6-3 and TRBJ2-7; 7 bases are a match to TRBD1. V was clipped by 4 bases and J by 0 bases; unmatched bases: 6. CDR1 is MNHEY and CDR2 is SVGEGT in the germline V gene. The length of the CDR3 is 15 residues. CDR3 sequence reads: CASSLKGASSYEQYF. CDR3 sequence (DNA): TGTGCCAGCAGTTTGAAGGGGGCAAGCTCCTACGAGCAGTACTTC.

This clonotype was seen more than once but under ten times. V gene TRBV6-1 combines with J gene TRBJ1-1, with unresolved D. Trimming took off 4 bases at V and 11 bases at J, with 8 bases between the two ends. The CDR3 has 10 residues. CDR1 and CDR2 (germline): MNHNS, SASEGT. CDR3 in amino acids: CASSVAPAFF. CDR3 bases: TGTGCCAGCAGTGTAGCCCCGGCTTTCTTT.

The J gene is TRBJ2-3, the V gene TRBV7-9; no clear D gene. The germline V gene has CDR1 SEHNR and CDR2 FQNEAQ (reference sequence). This CDR3 is built from 16 residues. V was pared by 5 bases and J by 2 bases, with 17 bases between. Written as DNA, the CDR3 is TGTGCCAGCAGCGTCGGCGGTTACACCGTCACAGATACGCAGTATTTT. Its translation is CASSVGGYTVTDTQYF.

The gene calls are TRBV29-1 and TRBJ2-2, with 10 nucleotides matching TRBD1. V shed 0 bases, J shed 5 bases, and the junction held 6 bases outside the gene matches. The CDR3 contains 16 residues. Germline CDR1 SQVTM, CDR2 ANQGSEA. This CDR3 reads CSVEEGDRGRTGELFF. CDR3 nucleotide sequence: TGCAGCGTTGAAGAGGGGGACAGGGGTCGTACCGGGGAGCTGTTTTTT.

The V call is TRBV10-3, the J call TRBJ2-1; D unclear. V lost 8 bases and J 5 bases, leaving 7 bases between the germline ends. The CDR3 loop spans 11 amino acids. The V gene's germline CDR1 is ENHRY and CDR2 SYGVKD. This CDR3 is CAIRTDNEQFF. The CDR3 DNA sequence: TGTGCCATCCGGACCGACAATGAGCAGTTCTTC.